What follows are 9 T cell receptor beta chains derived from one specimen sequenced in a study of OX40 agonist ivuxolimab in advanced cancers. The method was immunoSEQ multiplex PCR; TCRdb's version includes in-frame clones alone and lacks a portion of them. Of more than 50,000 clones listed, about 91% were seen once; the top ten hold around 12%. The starting material was CD4+ or CD8+ T cells sorted from blood, obtained in a trial of the OX40 agonist ivuxolimab. The receptors derive from an adult with an advanced solid tumor such as melanoma, head and neck, liver or kidney cancer.

The chain couples TRBV30 to TRBJ1-4, with a weak D call TRBD1 (6 bases). CDR3 size: 15 residues. V was clipped by 5 bases and J by 7 bases, with 20 bases between them. Germline assignment: CDR1 GTSNPN and CDR2 SVGIG (reference sequence). This CDR3 is CAWEMNRAYGEKLFF. The CDR3, as DNA: TGTGCCTGGGAAATGAACAGGGCTTACGGTGAAAAACTGTTTTTT.

The chain joins TRBV4-1 to TRBJ2-7; weak D call: TRBD2 (5 bases). CDR1 is MGHRA, CDR2 YSYEKL, per germline. The CDR3 covers 12 residues. V was shortened by 4 bases and J by 3 bases, with 7 bases between the two germline ends. As DNA, the CDR3 is TGCGCCAGCAGCCCCGGAGGCTACGAGCAGTACTTC. Translating gives CASSPGGYEQYF.

The J gene is TRBJ2-3, the V gene TRBV19, with D perhaps matching TRBD2 (6 bases). Germline V gives CDR1 LNHDA, CDR2 SQIVND (reference sequence). Trimming took off 7 bases at V and 4 bases at J, with 21 bases between the two ends. CDR3 length: 16 residues. The chain's CDR3 is CASTLLASGAADTQYF. In DNA, the CDR3 is TGTGCCAGTACCCTCCTCGCTTCGGGAGCCGCAGATACGCAGTATTTT.

The J gene is TRBJ2-1, the V gene TRBV10-3, with 7 bases fitting TRBD2. The germline V gene has CDR1 ENHRY and CDR2 SYGVKD. The CDR3 length is 15 residues. V lost 2 bases to trimming and J lost 6 bases; unmatched junction nucleotides: 7. In nucleotides, the CDR3 is TGTGCCATCAGTGAGCTGACTAGCTCTGCCAATGAGCAGTTCTTC. Its protein is CAISELTSSANEQFF.

The chain has TRBV6-4 and TRBJ2-7, with D possibly being TRBD2 (6 bases). Germline V gene sequence: CDR1 MRHNA, CDR2 SNTAGT. The CDR3 covers 13 residues. Trimming stripped 8 bases from V and 5 bases from J, with 16 bases between. CDR3 in DNA: TGTGCCAGCGACCGAACTAGCACCGACGAGCAGTACTTC. This encodes CASDRTSTDEQYF.

The V call is TRBV6-1, the J call TRBJ2-7; 7 bases align to TRBD2. This CDR3 is built from 14 residues. Germline CDR1 MNHNS, CDR2 SASEGT. V lost 11 bases, J lost 5 bases, and 15 bases stayed unmatched. The CDR3 sequence: CAGGGSVRRDEQYF. Written as DNA, the CDR3 is TGTGCCGGGGGGGGGAGCGTTCGGAGGGACGAGCAGTACTTC.

This clone showed up just once. The chain recombines TRBV6-6 with TRBJ1-2; 8 bases align to TRBD1. Germline CDR1 and CDR2: MNHNY and SVGAGI (reference sequence). V lost 7 bases, J lost 1 base, and 5 bases stayed unmatched. This CDR3 spans 14 amino acids. The CDR3 DNA is TGTGCCAGCAATCAGGACAGGGATAACTATGGCTACACCTTC. This codes for CASNQDRDNYGYTF.

This clone was observed a few times. J is TRBJ2-5 and V is TRBV13; 8 bases align to TRBD2. The CDR3 contains 17 residues. Unmatched junction bases numbered 17, after V lost 2 bases and J lost 9 bases. The germline gives CDR1 PRHDT, CDR2 FYEKMQ (reference sequence). CDR3 bases: TGTGCCAGCAGCTTACGGGGTAGCGGGACGGGCGAGAAGGCCCAGTACTTC. Its protein product is CASSLRGSGTGEKAQYF.

V gene TRBV5-4 combines with J gene TRBJ2-5; perhaps TRBD2 as D (5 bases). Germline CDR1 and CDR2: SGHNT and YYREEE (reference sequence). The length of the CDR3 is 13 residues. With 3 bases removed from V and 5 bases from J, the gap between germline ends came to 11 bases. The CDR3 nucleotides read TGTGCCAGCAGCTCTCTAGCTTGGGAGACCCAGTACTTC. Its translation: CASSSLAWETQYF.